Listed here are 22 T cell receptor beta chains from one sample, sequenced in a study of T cell responses to AZD1222 COVID-19 vaccine. The repertoire was sequenced with immunoSEQ multiplex PCR; TCRdb's copy has only in-frame clones and lacks some. The sample includes some 170,000 clones, around 90% of them seen just once. The source was peripheral blood, collected on day 0 of AZD1222 vaccination. These receptor sequences come from an adult in good health.

J is TRBJ1-5 and V is TRBV2; TRBD1 might be the D (5 bases). Trimming stripped 4 bases from V and 1 base from J, with 8 bases between. Germline loops: CDR1 SNHLY, CDR2 FYNNEI. CDR3 length: 14 residues. The CDR3 loop reads CASSAGGSNQPQHF. CDR3 DNA: TGTGCCAGCAGTGCGGGGGGAAGCAATCAGCCCCAGCATTTT.

This clone occurred once. The chain uses TRBV4-1 and TRBJ2-5, with 9 bases identical to TRBD1. V gave up 3 bases and J gave up 1 base; unmatched junction bases: 6. The germline gives CDR1 MGHRA, CDR2 YSYEKL. The CDR3 is 16 residues long. CDR3 DNA: TGCGCCAGCAGCCATTTGAAGGGACAGGGCCAAGAGACCCAGTACTTC. This codes for CASSHLKGQGQETQYF.

This rearrangement joins TRBV6-2 or TRBV6-3 to TRBJ2-1; no clear D gene. The germline V gene encodes CDR1 MNHEY and CDR2 SVGEGT. Trimming shortened V by 3 bases and J by 9 bases, and 12 bases separated the two germline ends. The CDR3 runs to 13 residues. The CDR3 protein is CASSYYLLREQFF. The CDR3, as DNA: TGTGCCAGCAGTTATTACCTTCTTCGTGAGCAGTTCTTC.

The chain uses TRBV29-1 and TRBJ1-5, with TRBD1 matching over 7 bases. The CDR3 is made up of 15 amino acids. The trim removed 5 bases at V and 0 bases at J, leaving 7 bases unmatched. From germline, CDR1 is SQVTM and CDR2 ANQGSEA. CDR3 region: CSVSHGTDSNQPQHF. DNA of the CDR3: TGCAGCGTTAGTCACGGGACAGATAGCAATCAGCCCCAGCATTTT.

The sample holds one count of this clone. The chain links TRBV7-2 to TRBJ2-7; the match to TRBD1 covers 7 bases. Germline CDR1 is SGHTA and CDR2 is FQGNSA. CDR3 length: 16 amino acids. Losses at the gene ends were 4 bases for V and 0 bases for J; bases not matched to a gene: 9. CDR3 in DNA: TGTGCCAGCAGCTCGACAGGGCGCAAAAGCTCCTACGAGCAGTACTTC. Protein: CASSSTGRKSSYEQYF.

V is TRBV10-3 and J is TRBJ2-3; 8 positions agree with TRBD2. J gave up 3 bases and V 0 bases, and 2 bases lay outside the gene matches. Looked up from germline, CDR1 is ENHRY and CDR2 is SYGVKD. CDR3 length equals 15 residues. This CDR3 reads CAISESTSGTDTQYF. The CDR3 nucleotides read TGTGCCATCAGTGAGTCTACTAGCGGAACAGATACGCAGTATTTT.

V usage is TRBV5-1 and J usage is TRBJ2-3; 14 bases line up with TRBD2. The CDR3 runs to 15 residues. Germline V CDR1 and CDR2: SGHRS, YFSETQ. The V gene end was trimmed by 4 bases and the J gene end by 5 bases; junction bases not matched to a gene: 3. The CDR3 loop is CASSIGLAGGDTQYF. Here the CDR3 DNA reads TGCGCCAGCAGCATAGGACTAGCGGGGGGAGATACGCAGTATTTT.

Written as DNA, the CDR3 is TGTGCCAGCAGCAGGGGGACTAGCGGAACCCAAGAGACCCAGTACTTC. Encoded protein: CASSRGTSGTQETQYF. This rearrangement joins TRBV5-6 to TRBJ2-5, with 11 bases that match TRBD2. The CDR3 covers 16 residues. Germline V gene lookup returns CDR1 SGHDT and CDR2 YYEEEE. J was trimmed by 1 base and V by 4 bases; bases with no gene match: 6.

The chain has TRBV14 and TRBJ1-1; no clear D gene. CDR1 is SGHDN and CDR2 is FVKESK in the germline V gene. The CDR3 contains 13 residues. V lost 4 bases and J lost 1, with 7 bases in between. CDR3 residues: CASSPQQNTEAFF. DNA for the CDR3: TGTGCCAGCAGCCCCCAGCAGAACACTGAAGCTTTCTTT.

The genes are TRBV19 and TRBJ2-5; possibly TRBD2 for D (6 bases). V was trimmed by 6 bases and J by 4 bases, leaving 18 bases between them. The germline gives CDR1 LNHDA, CDR2 SQIVND (reference sequence). The CDR3 has 15 residues. The CDR3 DNA reads TGTGCCAGTAGGGAGACGACTAGTTTAACAGAGACCCAGTACTTC. Translating gives CASRETTSLTETQYF.

The V gene is TRBV2, the J gene TRBJ2-7, with 9 bases aligning to TRBD1. Germline V lookup: CDR1 SNHLY, CDR2 FYNNEI. The CDR3 runs 14 residues. With 7 bases clipped from V and 2 bases from J, the junction kept 6 bases outside the gene matches. Here the CDR3 DNA reads TGTGCCAGCACTTCCGGGACAGGGACCTACGAGCAGTACGTC. Residues: CASTSGTGTYEQYV.

The CDR3 DNA sequence: TGTGCCAGCGCCCACACAGGGAACTATGGCTACACCTTC. Translating gives CASAHTGNYGYTF. The chain has TRBV12-3 or TRBV12-4 and TRBJ1-2; a weak D match, TRBD1 (6 bases). V lost 8 bases and J lost 2, with 12 bases in between. The CDR3 loop spans 13 amino acids.

The V and J genes are TRBV18 and TRBJ2-1, with TRBD1 matching 8 bases. The CDR3 covers 14 residues. Trimming cost V 3 bases and J 2 bases; bases outside gene matches: 0. In germline, CDR1 is KGHSH, CDR2 LQKENI. The CDR3 spells CASSPGQAYNEQFF. CDR3 in DNA: TGTGCCAGCTCACCGGGACAGGCCTACAATGAGCAGTTCTTC.

This sequence joins TRBV6-5 and TRBJ2-7; D remains ambiguous. Germline V gives CDR1 MNHEY, CDR2 SVGAGI. The CDR3 contains 13 residues. V was shortened by 6 bases and J by 5 bases, with 14 bases between the two germline ends. The CDR3 is CASRALHGNEQYV. The CDR3 DNA is TGTGCCAGCAGGGCACTCCATGGGAACGAGCAGTACGTC.

V is TRBV6-2 or TRBV6-3 and J is TRBJ1-1; 9 bases fit TRBD1. V was pared by 5 bases and J by 4 bases, with 5 bases of the junction left unmatched. Per germline, CDR1 MNHEY and CDR2 SVGEGT. CDR3 length: 14 residues. CDR3 protein: CASSRDRVITEAFF. CDR3 nucleotide sequence: TGTGCCAGCAGTAGGGACAGGGTGATCACTGAAGCTTTCTTT.

This clone showed up just a few times. CDR3 in amino acids: CASSQDGAGRPTGELFF. The CDR3, as DNA: TGTGCCAGCAGCCAAGACGGGGCAGGGAGACCGACCGGGGAGCTGTTTTTT. This chain connects TRBV3-1 (or the pseudogene TRBV3-2) to TRBJ2-2; D tentatively reads TRBD1 or TRBD2 (5 bases each). Trimming took off 0 bases at V and 5 bases at J, with 16 bases between the two ends. Germline values: CDR1 LGHDT, CDR2 YNNKEL (reference sequence). The CDR3 is 17 amino acids.

The chain joins TRBV9 to TRBJ2-6; possibly TRBD1 or TRBD2 for D (5 bases each). CDR3 size: 16 residues. Germline V gene sequence: CDR1 SGDLS, CDR2 YYNGEE. Between the trimmed V and J ends, which lost 4 bases and 3 bases, there was a span of 14 bases. The CDR3 protein is CASSSLRGDGANVLTF. The CDR3 nucleotides read TGTGCCAGCAGCTCCTTGAGAGGGGATGGGGCCAACGTCCTGACTTTC.

The count of this clone is one. V usage is TRBV28 and J usage is TRBJ2-3; D might be TRBD2 (6 bases). This CDR3 region has 20 residues. CDR1 MDHEN and CDR2 SYDVKM come from the germline V gene. The ends were cut back, 4 bases at V and 8 bases at J, with 34 bases in the middle. In DNA form, the CDR3 reads TGTGCCAGCAGTTCGAGAATTGGGGCGCCTAGCGATCCCAGGGTGGGTACGCAGTATTTT. Amino acids: CASSSRIGAPSDPRVGTQYF.

This sequence joins TRBV6-2 or TRBV6-3 and TRBJ2-7; no clear D. The CDR3 totals 12 residues. V was clipped by 0 bases and J by 8 bases, with 8 bases between them. Germline V gene lookup returns CDR1 MNHEY and CDR2 SVGEGT. This chain's CDR3 is CASSYSVSKQYF. Here the CDR3 DNA reads TGTGCCAGCAGTTACTCAGTAAGTAAGCAGTACTTC.

This chain connects TRBV11-1 to TRBJ1-3; 7 positions agree with TRBD1. Trimming took 5 bases from V and 3 from J; bases not matched to a gene: 10. The CDR3 is 16 residues long. Per germline, CDR1 SGHAT and CDR2 FQDESV (reference sequence). The CDR3: CASSDPGTVRGNTIYF. The DNA for the CDR3 is TGTGCCAGCAGCGATCCCGGGACAGTACGTGGAAACACCATATATTTT.

This chain uses TRBV5-6 with TRBJ2-1, with D unresolved. The CDR3 runs 14 residues. The germline gives CDR1 SGHDT, CDR2 YYEEEE. Trimming pared 0 bases from V and 6 bases from J, leaving 10 bases between. The CDR3 sequence is CASSLVSSFNEQFF. The CDR3 DNA is TGTGCCAGCAGCTTGGTCTCGAGTTTCAATGAGCAGTTCTTC.

V usage is TRBV10-3 and J usage is TRBJ1-1; tentative D call: TRBD1 (6 bases). Germline V gene lookup returns CDR1 ENHRY and CDR2 SYGVKD. This CDR3 spans 14 amino acids. V was cut by 4 bases and J by 5 bases, with 14 bases left in between. DNA for the CDR3: TGTGCCATCAGTGTAAAGGGGGGTTGGACTGAAGCTTTCTTT. This gives the protein CAISVKGGWTEAFF.